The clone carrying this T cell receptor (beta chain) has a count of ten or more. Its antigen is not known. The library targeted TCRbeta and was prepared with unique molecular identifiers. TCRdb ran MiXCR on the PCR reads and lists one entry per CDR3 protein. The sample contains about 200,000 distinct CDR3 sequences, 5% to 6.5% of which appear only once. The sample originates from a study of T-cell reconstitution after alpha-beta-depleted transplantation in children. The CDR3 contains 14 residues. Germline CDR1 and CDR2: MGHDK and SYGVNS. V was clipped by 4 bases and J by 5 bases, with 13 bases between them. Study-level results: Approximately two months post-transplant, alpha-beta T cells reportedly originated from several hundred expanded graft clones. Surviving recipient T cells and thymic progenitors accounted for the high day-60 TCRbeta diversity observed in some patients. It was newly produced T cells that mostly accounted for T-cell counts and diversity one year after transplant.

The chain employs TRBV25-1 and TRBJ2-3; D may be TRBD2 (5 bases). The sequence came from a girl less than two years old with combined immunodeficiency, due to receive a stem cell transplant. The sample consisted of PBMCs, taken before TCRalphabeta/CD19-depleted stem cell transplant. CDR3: CASSGKEGRDTQYF. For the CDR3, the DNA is TGTGCCAGCAGTGGAAAGGAAGGGAGAGATACGCAGTATTTT.